The present entry profiles one TCR beta chain with its context. Time point noted: pre-sensitization, week 0. The treatment is: therapeutic diphenylcyclopropenone sensitization with weekly scalp DPC. Sequencing started from total RNA isolated from unfractionated whole blood. One entry per CDR3 protein, called by TCRdb with MiXCR from the RACE reads. The data show some 250,000 distinct CDR3 sequences, approximately 7.5% seen once. This specimen comes from a study of human T cells and chemical hapten exposure. The receptor's source is a man between 18 and 29 years old with alopecia areata. Some clones in this sample may be carry-over from other donors' samples. This material consisted of whole blood, taken in connection with sensitization to the hapten diphenylcyclopropenone (DPC).

CDR3 DNA sequence: TGTGCCAGCAGCTTAGGGGCAGGCTCTAACTATGGCTACACCTTC. Encoded protein: CASSLGAGSNYGYTF. This sequence joins TRBV7-9 and TRBJ1-2; D call uncertain. CDR3 size: 15 residues. The V gene's germline CDR1 is SEHNR and CDR2 FQNEAQ (reference sequence). V was shortened by 1 base and J by 0 bases, with 9 bases between the two germline ends.